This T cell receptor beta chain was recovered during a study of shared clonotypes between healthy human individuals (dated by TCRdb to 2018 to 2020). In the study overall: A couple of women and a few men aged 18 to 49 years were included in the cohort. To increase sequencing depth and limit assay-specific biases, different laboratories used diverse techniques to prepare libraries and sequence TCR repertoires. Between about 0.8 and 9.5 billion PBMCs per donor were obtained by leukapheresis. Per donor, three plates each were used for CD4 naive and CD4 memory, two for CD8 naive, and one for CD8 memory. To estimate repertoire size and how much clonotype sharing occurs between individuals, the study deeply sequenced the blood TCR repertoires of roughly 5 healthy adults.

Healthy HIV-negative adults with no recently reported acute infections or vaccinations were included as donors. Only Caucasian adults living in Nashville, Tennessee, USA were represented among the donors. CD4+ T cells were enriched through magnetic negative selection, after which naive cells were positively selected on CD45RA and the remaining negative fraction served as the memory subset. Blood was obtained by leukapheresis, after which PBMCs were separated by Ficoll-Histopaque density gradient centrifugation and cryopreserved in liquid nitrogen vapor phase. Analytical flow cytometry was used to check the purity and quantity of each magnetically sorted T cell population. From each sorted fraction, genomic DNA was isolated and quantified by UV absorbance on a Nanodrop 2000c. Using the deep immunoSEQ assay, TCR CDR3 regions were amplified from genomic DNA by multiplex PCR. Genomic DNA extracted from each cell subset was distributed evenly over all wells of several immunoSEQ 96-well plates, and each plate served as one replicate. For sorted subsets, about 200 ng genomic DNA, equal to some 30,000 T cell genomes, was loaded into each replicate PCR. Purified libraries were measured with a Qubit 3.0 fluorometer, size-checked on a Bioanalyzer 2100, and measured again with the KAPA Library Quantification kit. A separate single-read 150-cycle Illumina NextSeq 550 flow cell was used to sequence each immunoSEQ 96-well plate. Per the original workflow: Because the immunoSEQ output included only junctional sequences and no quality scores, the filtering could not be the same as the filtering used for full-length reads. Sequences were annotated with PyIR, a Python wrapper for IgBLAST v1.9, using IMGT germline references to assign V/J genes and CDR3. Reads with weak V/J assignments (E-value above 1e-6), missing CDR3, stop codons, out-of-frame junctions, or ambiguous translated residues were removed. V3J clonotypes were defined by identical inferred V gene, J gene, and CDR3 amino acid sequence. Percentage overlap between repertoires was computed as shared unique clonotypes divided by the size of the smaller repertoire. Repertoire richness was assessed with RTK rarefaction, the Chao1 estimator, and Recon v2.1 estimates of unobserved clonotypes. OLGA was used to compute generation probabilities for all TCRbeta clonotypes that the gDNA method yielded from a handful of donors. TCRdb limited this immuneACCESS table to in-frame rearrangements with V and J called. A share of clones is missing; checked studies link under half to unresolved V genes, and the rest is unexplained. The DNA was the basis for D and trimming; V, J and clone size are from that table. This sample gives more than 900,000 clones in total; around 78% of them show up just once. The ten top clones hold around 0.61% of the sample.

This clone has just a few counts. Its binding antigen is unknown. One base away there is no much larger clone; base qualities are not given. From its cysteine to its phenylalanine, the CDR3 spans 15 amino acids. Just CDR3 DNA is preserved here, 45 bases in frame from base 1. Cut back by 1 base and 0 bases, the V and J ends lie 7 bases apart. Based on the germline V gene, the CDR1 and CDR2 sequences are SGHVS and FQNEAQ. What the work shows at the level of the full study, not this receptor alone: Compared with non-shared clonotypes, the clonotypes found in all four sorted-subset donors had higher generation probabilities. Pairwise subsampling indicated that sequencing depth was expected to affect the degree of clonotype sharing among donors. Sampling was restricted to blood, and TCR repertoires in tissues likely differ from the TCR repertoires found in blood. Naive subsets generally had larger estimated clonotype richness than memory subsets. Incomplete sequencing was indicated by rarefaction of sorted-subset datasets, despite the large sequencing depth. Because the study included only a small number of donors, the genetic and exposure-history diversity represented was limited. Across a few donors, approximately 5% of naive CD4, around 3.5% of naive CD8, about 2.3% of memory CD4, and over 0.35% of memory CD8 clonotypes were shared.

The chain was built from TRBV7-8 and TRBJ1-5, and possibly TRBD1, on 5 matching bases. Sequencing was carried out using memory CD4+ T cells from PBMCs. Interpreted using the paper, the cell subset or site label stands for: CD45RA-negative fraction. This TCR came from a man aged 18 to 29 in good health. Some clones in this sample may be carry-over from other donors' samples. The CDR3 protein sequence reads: CASSLGGNSNQPQHF. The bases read TGTGCCAGCAGCTTAGGGGGCAATAGCAATCAGCCCCAGCATTTT. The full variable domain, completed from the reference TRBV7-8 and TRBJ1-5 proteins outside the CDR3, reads GAGVSQSPRYKVAKRGQDVALRCDPISGHVSLFWYQQALGQGPEFLTYFQNEAQLDKSGLPSDRFFAERPEGSVSTLKIQRTQQEDSAVYLCASSLGGNSNQPQHFGDGTRLSIL.